These T cell receptor beta chains were read from a single sample in a study of PD-1 blockade in classical Hodgkin lymphoma. TCRdb keeps only in-frame clones here, not all; method: immunoSEQ multiplex PCR. The sample comprises around 30,000 clones, approximately 70% of which are singletons, and about 3.8% rests with the top ten. The sample was peripheral blood mononuclear cells (PBMCs), taken before the fourth cycle of nivolumab. These receptors were taken from a human donor with classical Hodgkin lymphoma. Each CDR3 is given without its conserved first and last residue.

TRBJ1-1 | TRBV5-1 | ASSLRAVGGSTEAF
TRBJ2-7 | TRBV10-1 | ASSGPRGSYEQY
TRBJ2-2 | TRBV19 | ASSTIQSSTGELF
TRBJ2-7 | TRBV27 | ASSLSSGSEQY
TRBJ2-1 | TRBV28 | ASSLPSGYVNEQF
TRBJ1-4 | TRBV11-2 | ASSGNEKLF
TRBJ1-6 | TRBV28 | ASRPTPARGDSPLH
TRBJ2-2 | TRBV10-3 | ASSPVGAGVNTGELF
TRBJ2-7 | TRBV4-2 | ASSQDRGGLYEQY
TRBJ1-1 | TRBV18 | ASSSDFGGTEAF
TRBJ1-1 | TRBV28 | ASRGQGVDEAF
TRBJ1-2 | TRBV5-1 | ASSSETGVLKVYT
TRBJ1-3 | TRBV6-6 | ASSYSQGASGNTIY
TRBJ2-5 | TRBV19 | ASRMGGGETQY
TRBJ1-6 | TRBV9 | ASSVIGGSSPLH
TRBJ2-7 | TRBV9 | ASSALAGGVYEQY
TRBJ1-2 | TRBV2 | ASNRGTYGYT
TRBJ2-4 | TRBV30 | AWSVNKNIQY
TRBJ1-2 | TRBV30 | AGRTGAGGYT
TRBJ1-4 | TRBV5-8 | ASSLTRQLF
TRBJ2-5 | TRBV14 | ASSRAGTSGSGTQY
TRBJ2-1 | TRBV5-1 | ASNRAGDAGEQF
TRBJ2-7 | TRBV7-9 | ASSPPLGEQY
TRBJ2-7 | TRBV11-2 | ASSRTSGRTPFGHEQY
TRBJ1-5 | TRBV5-1 | ASSPGGGAVGNQPQH
TRBJ1-1 | TRBV19 | ASSMMRGPSNVNTEAF
TRBJ1-3 | TRBV6-5 | ASSIQSSGNTIY
TRBJ2-7 | TRBV25-1 | ASSTGQSYEQY